These 27 T cell receptor beta chains share one sample of origin, sequenced in a study of blood T cell repertoires in COVID-19. Generated by immunoSEQ multiplex PCR, the TCRdb table keeps only in-frame clones and is missing some. The data contain about 260,000 clones, just under 90% of them seen just once; the ten biggest clones take up approximately 0.9%. The sample consisted of PBMCs or T cells enriched from blood (not recorded which). These receptors originate from a middle-aged man who had been exposed to COVID-19.

This clone was recorded once. J is TRBJ1-1 and V is TRBV11-2; the D is unclear. The CDR3 is 14 amino acids. Trimming stripped 6 bases from V and 7 bases from J, with 18 bases between. Per the germline V gene, CDR1 is SGHAT and CDR2 is FQNNGV. CDR3 DNA: TGTGCCAGCAGGCCGATGCTAGCGGCAGGTGAAGCTTTCTTT. Encoded protein: CASRPMLAAGEAFF.

This clone was recorded once. The chain carries TRBV6-6 and TRBJ1-1; D remains unclear. The CDR3 consists of 18 residues. From germline, CDR1 is MNHNY and CDR2 SVGAGI (reference sequence). Trimming pared 5 bases from V and 1 base from J, leaving 23 bases between. The CDR3 DNA sequence: TGTGCCAGCAGTCCCCACCTCCTCGCGTTAGTCCCGAACACTGAAGCTTTCTTT. Translation gives CASSPHLLALVPNTEAFF.

The chain is built from TRBV15 and TRBJ2-3; tentative D call: TRBD2 (6 bases). The V end lost 1 base, the J end lost 8 bases, and 10 bases lay between the germline ends. The V gene's germline CDR1 is LNHNV and CDR2 YYDKDF (reference sequence). The CDR3 consists of 13 residues. The CDR3 DNA sequence: TGTGCCACCAGCAGAGGGGGGGACTCTACGCAGTATTTT. It codes for CATSRGGDSTQYF. Full variable domain (outside the CDR3, taken from reference TRBV15 and TRBJ2-3): DAMVIQNPRYQVTQFGKPVTLSCSQTLNHNVMYWYQQKSSQAPKLLFHYYDKDFNNEADTPDNFQSRRPNTSFCFLDIRSPGLGDTAMYLCATSRGGDSTQYFGPGTRLTVL.

The chain recombines TRBV6-5 with TRBJ1-1; TRBD1 might be the D (6 bases). In germline, CDR1 is MNHEY, CDR2 SVGAGI. The CDR3 runs 14 residues. V gave up 4 bases and J gave up 0 bases, with 9 bases separating them. The CDR3 region has the DNA TGTGCCAGCAGTTCCAGGGGAGTGAACACTGAAGCTTTCTTT. Protein: CASSSRGVNTEAFF.

Here the CDR3 reads CASSSGTGLSGELFF. CDR3 coding DNA: TGTGCCAGCAGCTCAGGAACAGGGTTGTCCGGGGAGCTGTTTTTT. J is TRBJ2-2 and V is TRBV7-9, with TRBD1 as a possible D gene (6 bases). Germline CDR1 and CDR2: SEHNR and FQNEAQ (reference sequence). The CDR3 extends over 15 amino acids. Trimming removed 4 bases at V and 6 bases at J, with 15 bases between.

The chain joins TRBV20-1 to TRBJ2-3; TRBD2 agrees at 12 bases. Germline V gives CDR1 DFQATT, CDR2 SNEGSKA (reference sequence). The ends lost 3 bases at V and 9 bases at J; junction bases unmatched: 13. The CDR3 has 16 amino acids. CDR3 sequence (DNA): TGCAGTGCTAGTCCCGGGACTAGCGGGTATAGTTTCACGCAGTATTTT. Translation gives CSASPGTSGYSFTQYF.

The gene calls are TRBV9 and TRBJ2-1, with D possibly being TRBD2 (6 bases). The CDR3 extends over 16 amino acids. From germline, CDR1 is SGDLS and CDR2 YYNGEE. V was clipped by 0 bases and J by 9 bases, with 19 bases between them. The CDR3 region is CASSVVGAGRISEQFF. The CDR3 coding sequence is TGTGCCAGCAGCGTAGTAGGGGCAGGGAGGATTTCTGAGCAGTTCTTC.

The gene calls are TRBV5-4 and TRBJ1-1, with no clear D. In germline, CDR1 is SGHNT, CDR2 YYREEE (reference sequence). The length of the CDR3 is 16 residues. Trimming left V 1 base short and J 3 bases short, with 16 bases between. In DNA form, the CDR3 reads TGTGCCAGCAGCTTGTTATCACCCAACGGAGACACTGAAGCTTTCTTT. Amino acid sequence: CASSLLSPNGDTEAFF. Complete variable domain (other parts from reference TRBV5-4 and TRBJ1-1): ETGVTQSPTHLIKTRGQQVTLRCSSQSGHNTVSWYQQALGQGPQFIFQYYREEENGRGNFPPRFSGLQFPNYSSELNVNALELDDSALYLCASSLLSPNGDTEAFFGQGTRLTVV.

The V and J genes are TRBV6-5 and TRBJ1-1; the match to TRBD1 covers 7 bases. In germline, CDR1 is MNHEY, CDR2 SVGAGI. CDR3 length: 13 residues. Losses at the gene ends were 6 bases for V and 4 bases for J; bases not matched to a gene: 5. The CDR3 reads CASSLNRGTEAFF. The CDR3 coding sequence is TGTGCCAGCAGCCTCAACAGGGGCACTGAAGCTTTCTTT.

The chain links TRBV28 to TRBJ2-1; TRBD2 is a possible D gene (5 bases). Germline CDR1 is MDHEN and CDR2 is SYDVKM. The CDR3 loop spans 17 amino acids. Trimming left V 5 bases short and J 6 bases short, with 23 bases between. The CDR3 nucleotides read TGTGCCAGCAGTATTCCCGGACCCGGGGTCCCGGGCAATGAGCAGTTCTTC. Its protein product is CASSIPGPGVPGNEQFF.

The chain combines TRBV24-1 with TRBJ1-5; D not certain. V was trimmed by 2 bases and J by 1 base, leaving 11 bases between them. Germline assignment: CDR1 KGHDR and CDR2 SFDVKD. The CDR3 length is 16 residues. The CDR3 bases are TGTGCCACCAGTGATTCTTGGGCGGGGAGCAATCAGCCCCAGCATTTT. Translated: CATSDSWAGSNQPQHF.

The genes are TRBV10-3 and TRBJ1-1; 8 bases are shared with TRBD1. Germline CDR1 is ENHRY and CDR2 is SYGVKD. This CDR3 comprises 13 residues. V gave up 8 bases and J gave up 2 bases; unmatched junction bases: 4. CDR3 nucleotides: TGTGCCATCGGGGGACAGGTCAACACTGAAGCTTTCTTT. Translated: CAIGGQVNTEAFF.

This chain uses TRBV11-2 with TRBJ2-3, with TRBD2 identical over 7 bases. V lost 11 bases, J lost 2 bases, and 10 bases stayed unmatched. Germline loops: CDR1 SGHAT, CDR2 FQNNGV. CDR3 length equals 14 residues. CDR3 sequence: CAGRPAGITDTQYF. As DNA, the CDR3 is TGTGCCGGGCGTCCAGCGGGAATCACAGATACGCAGTATTTT.

V is TRBV28 and J is TRBJ1-1; tentatively, D is TRBD1 (5 bases). The CDR3 has 14 amino acids. From germline, CDR1 is MDHEN and CDR2 SYDVKM. Trimming cost V 8 bases and J 6 bases, with 19 bases left between them. CDR3 region: CASALVGLLAEAFF. The CDR3 DNA follows: TGTGCCAGCGCCCTCGTGGGGCTGTTGGCTGAAGCTTTCTTT.

The V and J genes are TRBV10-3 and TRBJ2-7; 8 bases match TRBD2. The germline V gene encodes CDR1 ENHRY and CDR2 SYGVKD. The CDR3 has 17 residues. The V and J ends lost 0 bases and 1 base, in that order; junction bases with no gene match: 8. The CDR3 here is CAISESGRLAGSYEQYF. For the CDR3, the DNA is TGTGCCATCAGTGAGTCGGGGAGGCTAGCGGGTTCCTACGAGCAGTACTTC.

The rearrangement joins TRBV19 to TRBJ1-1; perhaps TRBD1 as D (5 bases). The CDR3 has 13 residues. Germline CDR1 and CDR2: LNHDA and SQIVND (reference sequence). V lost 6 bases and J 5 bases, leaving 13 bases between the germline ends. In DNA form, the CDR3 reads TGTGCCAGTAGAGGGGTCCGGGTGACTGAAGCTTTCTTT. Its translation: CASRGVRVTEAFF.

The CDR3 sequence: CASSLLTGNSGANVLTF. The DNA of the CDR3 is TGCGCCAGCAGCTTACTGACAGGTAACTCTGGGGCCAACGTCCTGACTTTC. The rearrangement links TRBV5-1 to TRBJ2-6; possibly TRBD1 for D (6 bases). Trimming removed 2 bases at V and 0 bases at J, with 12 bases between. The CDR3 consists of 17 residues. CDR1 is SGHRS and CDR2 is YFSETQ in the germline V gene.

CDR3 in amino acids: CASSLMDADTEAFF. DNA of the CDR3: TGTGCCAGCAGCTTAATGGATGCGGACACTGAAGCTTTCTTT. J is TRBJ1-1 and V is TRBV7-3; D unresolved. Germline-derived CDR1 and CDR2 are SGHTA and FQGTGA. V shed 1 base and J shed 3 bases, with 9 bases lying between them. There are 14 residues in the CDR3.

J is TRBJ2-1 and V is TRBV6-5; 8 positions agree with TRBD2. V dropped 8 bases and J dropped 7; count of bases not matched to a gene: 10. Germline loops: CDR1 MNHEY, CDR2 SVGAGI. The CDR3 loop spans 14 amino acids. The CDR3 bases are TGTGCCAGCGCCCACGGGGGGGCTGGTAATGAGCAGTTCTTC. The encoded protein is CASAHGGAGNEQFF.

The CDR3 coding sequence is TGCGCCAGCAGCCCGGACAGGCGGGAGACCCAGTACTTC. Translating gives CASSPDRRETQYF. J is TRBJ2-5 and V is TRBV5-1; TRBD1 matches at 7 bases. Germline lookup yields CDR1 SGHRS and CDR2 YFSETQ. The CDR3 is 13 amino acids. The ends lost 4 bases at V and 5 bases at J; junction bases unmatched: 5.

The chain carries TRBV11-2 and TRBJ1-2, with D perhaps TRBD1 (5 bases). The CDR3 has 14 amino acids. V was cut by 5 bases and J by 2 bases, with 12 bases left in between. In germline, CDR1 is SGHAT, CDR2 FQNNGV. The CDR3 DNA is TGTGCCAGCAGCCCTGTGGGGGGAAACTATGGCTACACCTTC. This sequence encodes CASSPVGGNYGYTF. Together with reference TRBV11-2 and TRBJ1-2, the CDR3 gives the full variable domain: EAGVAQSPRYKIIEKRQSVAFWCNPISGHATLYWYQQILGQGPKLLIQFQNNGVVDDSQLPKDRFSAERLKGVDSTLKIQPAKLEDSAVYLCASSPVGGNYGYTFGSGTRLTVV.

The chain combines TRBV27 with TRBJ2-6; possible D gene TRBD1, 5 bases. Trimming left V 5 bases short and J 3 bases short, with 8 bases between. The CDR3 runs to 14 residues. CDR1 and CDR2 (germline): MNHEY, SMNVEV (reference sequence). This CDR3 reads CASSTTVGANVLTF. DNA for the CDR3: TGTGCCAGCAGTACGACAGTTGGGGCCAACGTCCTGACTTTC.

The V call is TRBV25-1, the J call TRBJ2-7; possible D gene TRBD1, 5 bases. The CDR3 spans 13 residues. Germline loops: CDR1 MGHDK, CDR2 SYGVNS. The germline V and J ends were trimmed by 4 bases and 2 bases, with 9 bases remaining between them. CDR3 in DNA: TGTGCCAGCAGTGCAGGGATAACCTACGAGCAGTACTTC. Protein sequence: CASSAGITYEQYF.

The genes are TRBV3-1 (or the pseudogene TRBV3-2) and TRBJ1-1; D is ambiguous. Germline values: CDR1 LGHDT, CDR2 YNNKEL (reference sequence). The ends were cut back, 0 bases at V and 1 base at J, with 9 bases in the middle. This CDR3 is built from 15 residues. Here the CDR3 DNA reads TGTGCCAGCAGCCAAGAACTCATTGGGAACACTGAAGCTTTCTTT. It encodes CASSQELIGNTEAFF.

The genes are TRBV24-1 and TRBJ1-4; D ambiguous. The ends were cut back, 9 bases at V and 6 bases at J, with 13 bases in the middle. The germline V gene encodes CDR1 KGHDR and CDR2 SFDVKD. CDR3 length: 13 amino acids. CDR3 sequence (DNA): TGTGCCACCCCTGGCGGGCTGTATGAAAAACTGTTTTTT. Translated: CATPGGLYEKLFF.

The rearrangement uses TRBV4-2 and TRBJ1-4, with 7 bases fitting TRBD1. Germline V gives CDR1 LGHNA, CDR2 YNFKEQ. CDR3 size: 15 residues. The trim removed 1 base at V and 8 bases at J, leaving 7 bases unmatched. The CDR3 sequence is CASSQVTGYREKLFF. Here the CDR3 DNA reads TGTGCCAGCAGCCAAGTGACAGGGTATAGGGAAAAACTGTTTTTT.

The V and J genes are TRBV28 and TRBJ1-1; D is unclear. Germline V gives CDR1 MDHEN, CDR2 SYDVKM. There are 14 residues in the CDR3. V was cut by 6 bases and J by 5 bases, with 16 bases left in between. CDR3 sequence reads: CASSVVGVGTEAFF. CDR3 nucleotide sequence: TGTGCCAGCAGCGTAGTCGGGGTTGGGACTGAAGCTTTCTTT.